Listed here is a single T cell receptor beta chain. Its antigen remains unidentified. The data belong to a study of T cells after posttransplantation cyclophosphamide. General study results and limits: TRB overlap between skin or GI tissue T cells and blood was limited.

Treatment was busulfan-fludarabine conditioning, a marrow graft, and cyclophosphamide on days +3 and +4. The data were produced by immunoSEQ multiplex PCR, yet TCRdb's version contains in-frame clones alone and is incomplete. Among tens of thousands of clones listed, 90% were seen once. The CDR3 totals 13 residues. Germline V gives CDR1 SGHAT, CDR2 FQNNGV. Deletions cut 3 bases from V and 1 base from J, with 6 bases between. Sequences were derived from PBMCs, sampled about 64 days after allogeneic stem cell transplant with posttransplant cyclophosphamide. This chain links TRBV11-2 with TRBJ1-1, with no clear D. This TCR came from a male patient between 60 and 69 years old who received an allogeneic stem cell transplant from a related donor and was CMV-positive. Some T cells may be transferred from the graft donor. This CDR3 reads CASSLRGNTEAFF. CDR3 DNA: TGTGCCAGCAGCTTGCGGGGGAACACTGAAGCTTTCTTT.